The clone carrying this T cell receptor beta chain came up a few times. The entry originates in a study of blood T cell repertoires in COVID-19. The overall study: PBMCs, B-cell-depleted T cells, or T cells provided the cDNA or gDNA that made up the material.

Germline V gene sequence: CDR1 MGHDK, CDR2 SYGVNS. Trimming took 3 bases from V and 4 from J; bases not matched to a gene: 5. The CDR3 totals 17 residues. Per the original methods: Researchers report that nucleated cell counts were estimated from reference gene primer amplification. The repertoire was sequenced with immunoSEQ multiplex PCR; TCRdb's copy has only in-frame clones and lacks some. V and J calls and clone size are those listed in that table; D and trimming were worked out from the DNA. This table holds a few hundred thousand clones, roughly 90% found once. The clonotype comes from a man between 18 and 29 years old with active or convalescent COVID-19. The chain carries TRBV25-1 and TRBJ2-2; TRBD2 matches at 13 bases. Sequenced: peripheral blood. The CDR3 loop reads CASSDPGTSGVTGELFF. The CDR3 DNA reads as TGTGCCAGCAGTGACCCCGGGACTAGCGGGGTCACCGGGGAGCTGTTTTTT.